Below, 14 T cell receptor beta chains from the same sample are listed, as sequenced in a study of early T cells in non-severe SARS-CoV-2 infection. From the 5' RACE reads, TCRdb called clonotypes with MiXCR, one entry per CDR3 protein. The data show fewer than 80,000 distinct CDR3 sequences, approximately 11% seen once. Sequencing used whole blood, obtained at baseline. These receptors were obtained from an adult who was a healthcare worker with PCR-confirmed SARS-CoV-2 infection or an uninfected control (not recorded which).

This clonotype was detected ten times or more. The chain employs TRBV19 and TRBJ2-3, with D maybe TRBD1 (5 bases). The CDR3 sequence is 17 residues long. Trimming pared 5 bases from V and 1 base from J, leaving 19 bases between. CDR1 is LNHDA and CDR2 is SQIVND in the germline V gene (reference sequence). This chain's CDR3 is CASSSWGGRNGTDTQYF. The CDR3 nucleotides read TGTGCCAGTAGTTCATGGGGCGGCCGCAACGGCACAGATACGCAGTATTTT.

The genes are TRBV20-1 and TRBJ1-1; a weak D match, TRBD1 (5 bases). V was pared by 5 bases and J by 4 bases, with 17 bases between. This CDR3 spans 14 amino acids. From germline, CDR1 is DFQATT and CDR2 SNEGSKA (reference sequence). CDR3 DNA: TGCAGTGCTGTCAGGGTCGGTGGTACCACTGAAGCTTTCTTT. It translates to CSAVRVGGTTEAFF.

J is TRBJ2-2 and V is TRBV2; D gene ambiguous. Trimming removed 6 bases from V and 5 bases from J, with 4 bases in between. In germline, CDR1 is SNHLY, CDR2 FYNNEI. This CDR3 is 11 amino acids long. In DNA form, the CDR3 reads TGTGCCAGCAGGTTAACCGGGGAGCTGTTTTTT. Protein sequence: CASRLTGELFF.

The V call is TRBV20-1, the J call TRBJ2-1; 8 bases line up with TRBD2. CDR1 DFQATT and CDR2 SNEGSKA come from the germline V gene (reference sequence). The length of the CDR3 is 14 residues. Trimming removed 5 bases from V and 0 bases from J; junction bases left unmatched: 3. In nucleotides, the CDR3 is TGCAGTGCTCTGACTAGCGCCTCCTACAATGAGCAGTTCTTC. It specifies CSALTSASYNEQFF.

The V gene is TRBV12-3 or TRBV12-4, the J gene TRBJ2-1; 8 positions agree with TRBD1. The CDR3 runs 16 residues. Trimming took 4 bases from V and 8 from J; bases not matched to a gene: 13. CDR3 coding DNA: TGTGCCAGCAGTTATCACAGGGGGACAGGAGGGCATGAGCAGTTCTTC. The encoded protein is CASSYHRGTGGHEQFF.

This clonotype was seen a few times. The chain combines TRBV7-9 with TRBJ1-1; a possible D gene is TRBD1 (5 bases). In germline, CDR1 is SEHNR, CDR2 FQNEAQ (reference sequence). The CDR3 runs to 13 residues. The V and J ends lost 1 base and 6 bases respectively, with 9 bases between them. The CDR3: CASSLEGTSEAFF. CDR3 nucleotide sequence: TGTGCCAGCAGCTTAGAAGGGACCTCTGAAGCTTTCTTT.

This clonotype appeared many times. V and J are TRBV29-1 and TRBJ2-1; 11 positions match TRBD2. Trimming at V came to 8 bases and at J to 7 bases, leaving 7 bases not matched to a gene. Germline V gene sequence: CDR1 SQVTM, CDR2 ANQGSEA. CDR3 length equals 13 residues. CDR3 bases: TGCAGCCATAGCGGGGGGGCTGAAAATGAGCAGTTCTTC. It yields the protein CSHSGGAENEQFF.

This clonotype turned up a few times. The CDR3 loop reads CAISDTNQPQHF. CDR3 sequence (DNA): TGTGCCATCAGTGACACCAATCAGCCCCAGCATTTT. The chain employs TRBV10-3 and TRBJ1-5; D remains ambiguous. The germline gives CDR1 ENHRY, CDR2 SYGVKD. The V gene lost 3 bases and the J gene lost 3 bases, with 3 bases spanning the gap. The CDR3 sequence is 12 residues long.

The rearrangement joins TRBV29-1 to TRBJ2-1; 10 nucleotides match TRBD1. Looked up from germline, CDR1 is SQVTM and CDR2 is ANQGSEA. The CDR3 has 14 residues. The ends lost 6 bases at V and 4 bases at J; junction bases unmatched: 6. The CDR3: CSVPGQGGYNEQFF. For the CDR3, the DNA is TGCAGCGTACCCGGACAGGGGGGGTACAATGAGCAGTTCTTC.

This clonotype came up many times. The V and J genes are TRBV6-2 or TRBV6-3 and TRBJ2-7; 7 bases match TRBD1. There are 14 residues in the CDR3. J was trimmed by 0 bases and V by 6 bases; bases with no gene match: 5. Germline V CDR1 and CDR2: MNHEY, SVGEGT. In nucleotides, the CDR3 is TGTGCCAGCAGCCAAGACAGGGCCTCCTACGAGCAGTACTTC. Translation: CASSQDRASYEQYF.

This chain links TRBV12-3 or TRBV12-4 with TRBJ2-5; 7 bases fit TRBD2. J was trimmed by 1 base and V by 7 bases; bases with no gene match: 6. The CDR3 extends over 14 amino acids. The CDR3 is CASTFAGVQETQYF. The CDR3 DNA is TGTGCCAGCACCTTCGCGGGGGTCCAAGAGACCCAGTACTTC.

The chain employs TRBV12-3 or TRBV12-4 and TRBJ2-3; TRBD1 might be the D (6 bases). V lost 6 bases, J lost 3 bases, and 10 bases lay in between. The CDR3 spans 13 residues. The chain's CDR3 is CASRVQGTDTQYF. The CDR3 DNA reads as TGTGCCAGCAGGGTACAGGGAACAGATACGCAGTATTTT.

The chain links TRBV12-3 or TRBV12-4 to TRBJ1-2; D is perhaps TRBD1 (6 bases). Trimming removed 3 bases at V and 4 bases at J, with 12 bases between. The CDR3 has 14 amino acids. The CDR3, as DNA: TGTGCCAGCAGTTTTGGGGGGCTGAGCTATGGCTACACCTTC. It translates to CASSFGGLSYGYTF.

This clonotype was seen repeatedly, ten times or more. The rearrangement joins TRBV5-6 to TRBJ2-3; D is unresolved. Germline V CDR1 and CDR2: SGHDT, YYEEEE. Trimming removed 3 bases from V and 1 base from J, with 9 bases in between. This CDR3 comprises 14 residues. CDR3 sequence reads: CASSYPPGTDTQYF. DNA for the CDR3: TGTGCCAGCAGCTATCCACCGGGCACAGATACGCAGTATTTT.